A single sample is the source of the 20 T cell receptor beta chains below, sequenced in a study of memory CD4+ T cells and cytomegalovirus serostatus. Sequencing used immunoSEQ multiplex PCR; TCRdb keeps in-frame clones, though not all of them. The sample has more than 45,000 clones; 74% are singletons. The sort gate was single viable CD3+CD4+CD8-CD45RO+ cells for memory CD4+ T cells. The specimen was memory CD4+ T cells from blood. The receptor source for this set is an adult in good health and CMV-seropositive.

This clone showed up just a few times. V usage is TRBV29-1 and J usage is TRBJ2-1, with 9 bases matching TRBD1. CDR3 length: 15 residues. Germline CDR1 SQVTM, CDR2 ANQGSEA. The V and J ends lost 0 bases and 8 bases, in that order; junction bases with no gene match: 8. As DNA, the CDR3 is TGCAGCGTTGAAGATTTAACAGGGGGCCCGGATGAGCAGTTCTTC. Its protein is CSVEDLTGGPDEQFF.

This chain connects TRBV2 to TRBJ1-3; D is perhaps TRBD1 (5 bases). The germline gives CDR1 SNHLY, CDR2 FYNNEI. V lost 0 bases and J lost 4, with 10 bases in between. The CDR3 covers 15 residues. The CDR3 region is CASSEAGDSGNTIYF. DNA for the CDR3: TGTGCCAGCAGTGAAGCGGGGGATAGCGGAAACACCATATATTTT.

This clone came up a few times. This same CDR3 is encoded by further DNA sequences in the sample. This chain uses TRBV5-1 with TRBJ2-2, with 7 bases matching TRBD1. Germline loops: CDR1 SGHRS, CDR2 YFSETQ. Trimming removed 5 bases from V and 5 bases from J; junction bases left unmatched: 9. The CDR3 has 15 amino acids. CDR3 loop: CASSLTGESTGELFF. CDR3 bases: TGCGCCAGCAGTTTAACAGGGGAATCGACCGGGGAGCTGTTTTTT.

The V call is TRBV2, the J call TRBJ2-2, with unresolved D. Per germline, CDR1 SNHLY and CDR2 FYNNEI. V shed 6 bases and J shed 5 bases, with 13 bases lying between them. The CDR3 contains 14 residues. In DNA form, the CDR3 reads TGTGCCAGCAGGGTGAGCGCGACAACCGGGGAGCTGTTTTTT. Translation: CASRVSATTGELFF.

The genes are TRBV5-6 and TRBJ2-1, with D perhaps assigned TRBD1 or TRBD2 (5 bases each). Germline V gene data show CDR1 as SGHDT and CDR2 as YYEEEE. Trimming took 3 bases from V and 6 from J, leaving 13 bases between them. The CDR3 extends over 14 amino acids. Here the CDR3 reads CASSYGTNRNEQFF. The CDR3 nucleotides are TGTGCCAGCAGCTACGGGACCAATCGCAATGAGCAGTTCTTC. The variable domain in full, with the rest retrieved from reference TRBV5-6 and TRBJ2-1, is DAGVTQSPTHLIKTRGQQVTLRCSPKSGHDTVSWYQQALGQGPQFIFQYYEEEERQRGNFPDRFSGHQFPNYSSELNVNALLLGDSALYLCASSYGTNRNEQFFGPGTRLTVL.

This chain connects TRBV10-3 to TRBJ2-3; 11 bases line up with TRBD2. Germline trimming cut 0 bases from V and 5 bases from J; bases unmatched to any gene: 7. From germline, CDR1 is ENHRY and CDR2 SYGVKD. The CDR3 consists of 17 residues. Here the CDR3 DNA reads TGTGCCATCAGTGAGTCTCCTAGCGGGGGGAGTGGAGATACGCAGTATTTT. It is translated as CAISESPSGGSGDTQYF.

Notes on this clone: Other DNA sequences of this sample code for an identical CDR3. The chain combines TRBV5-1 with TRBJ1-4; a possible D gene is TRBD1 (6 bases). This CDR3 is 14 amino acids long. Trimming removed 5 bases at V and 0 bases at J, with 8 bases between. Germline assignment: CDR1 SGHRS and CDR2 YFSETQ. CDR3 coding DNA: TGCGCCAGCAGAGGACAGCCAACTAATGAAAAACTGTTTTTT. This sequence encodes CASRGQPTNEKLFF.

This chain joins TRBV6-1 and TRBJ1-6, with D possibly matching TRBD1 (5 bases). The V and J ends lost 3 bases and 8 bases respectively, with 20 bases between them. CDR1 and CDR2 (germline): MNHNS, SASEGT. The CDR3 has 17 amino acids. CDR3 DNA sequence: TGTGCCAGCAGTGAGCAGAGGGGCGGTAATTGGTATTCACCCCTCCACTTT. Translating gives CASSEQRGGNWYSPLHF.

This sequence joins TRBV10-2 and TRBJ1-2; D is perhaps TRBD1 (6 bases). There are 15 residues in the CDR3. Per germline, CDR1 WSHSY and CDR2 SAAADI. The V and J ends lost 0 bases and 5 bases respectively, with 13 bases between them. The chain's CDR3 is CASSESGTGLYGYTF. As DNA, the CDR3 is TGCGCCAGCAGTGAGTCGGGAACAGGGTTATATGGCTACACCTTC.

The rearrangement uses TRBV7-2 and TRBJ2-5; D not resolved. The germline V and J ends were trimmed by 1 base and 2 bases, with 11 bases remaining between them. Per the germline V gene, CDR1 is SGHTA and CDR2 is FQGNSA. This CDR3 is 15 amino acids long. The CDR3 sequence is CASSLGRRIQETQYF. In DNA form, the CDR3 reads TGTGCCAGCAGCTTAGGTCGCAGAATACAAGAGACCCAGTACTTC.

This clone was seen once. The gene calls are TRBV7-2 and TRBJ2-5; D call uncertain. This CDR3 is built from 14 residues. Trimming cost V 5 bases and J 1 base, with 11 bases left between them. CDR1 and CDR2 (germline): SGHTA, FQGNSA. The CDR3 loop is CASSPIHAQETQYF. The CDR3 nucleotides read TGTGCCAGCAGCCCAATCCACGCCCAAGAGACCCAGTACTTC. The whole variable domain, filled in from reference TRBV7-2 and TRBJ2-5, reads GAGVSQSPSNKVTEKGKDVELRCDPISGHTALYWYRQSLGQGLEFLIYFQGNSAPDKSGLPSDRFSAERTGGSVSTLTIQRTQQEDSAVYLCASSPIHAQETQYFGPGTRLLVL.

CDR3 protein: CATSRVVEDTEAFF. The CDR3 coding sequence is TGTGCCACCAGCAGAGTAGTAGAGGACACTGAAGCTTTCTTT. The V and J genes are TRBV15 and TRBJ1-1; unclear D gene. CDR1 is LNHNV and CDR2 is YYDKDF in the germline V gene (reference sequence). CDR3 size: 14 residues. The V end was cut by 1 base, the J end by 3 bases, with 9 bases between.

The chain couples TRBV4-1 to TRBJ1-4, with D maybe TRBD1 (6 bases). This CDR3 contains 16 residues. V lost 2 bases to trimming and J lost 7 bases, with 17 bases between them. CDR1 and CDR2 from the germline V gene are MGHRA and YSYEKL. The CDR3, as DNA: TGCGCCAGCAGCCAATCTCGGACAGCCCCAGGTGAAAAACTGTTTTTT. Its protein product is CASSQSRTAPGEKLFF.

The chain recombines TRBV9 with TRBJ2-5; 7 bases map to TRBD2. J lost 3 bases, V lost 0 bases, and 5 bases had no gene match. The germline V gene encodes CDR1 SGDLS and CDR2 YYNGEE. The CDR3 covers 15 residues. As DNA, the CDR3 is TGTGCCAGCAGCGTAGGAGCGGGGAGGAAAGAGACCCAGTACTTC. It codes for CASSVGAGRKETQYF. Filled out from reference TRBV9 and TRBJ2-5, the complete variable domain reads DSGVTQTPKHLITATGQRVTLRCSPRSGDLSVYWYQQSLDQGLQFLIQYYNGEERAKGNILERFSAQQFPDLHSELNLSSLELGDSALYFCASSVGAGRKETQYFGPGTRLLVL.

This clone was recorded a few times. This chain links TRBV19 with TRBJ1-1; TRBD1 is a possible D gene (5 bases). The CDR3 has 22 residues. Germline V lookup: CDR1 LNHDA, CDR2 SQIVND (reference sequence). Trimming took off 6 bases at V and 3 bases at J, with 38 bases between the two ends. In DNA form, the CDR3 reads TGTGCCAGTAGATCCTCCCCCCTGGCAGTCTGGGGGAGGATTGCTTCCTACACTGAAGCTTTCTTT. Its translation: CASRSSPLAVWGRIASYTEAFF.

This clone was picked up one time. This sequence joins TRBV11-1 and TRBJ2-2; unclear D gene. CDR1 and CDR2 from the germline V gene are SGHAT and FQDESV (reference sequence). This CDR3 comprises 15 residues. V was trimmed by 5 bases and J by 4 bases, leaving 14 bases between them. CDR3 residues: CASSPWTAGTGELFF. In DNA form, the CDR3 reads TGTGCCAGCAGCCCATGGACGGCCGGCACCGGGGAGCTGTTTTTT. Together with reference TRBV11-1 and TRBJ2-2, the CDR3 gives the full variable domain: EAEVAQSPRYKITEKSQAVAFWCDPISGHATLYWYRQILGQGPELLVQFQDESVVDDSQLPKDRFSAERLKGVDSTLKIQPAELGDSAMYLCASSPWTAGTGELFFGEGSRLTVL.

The chain joins TRBV7-2 to TRBJ1-4; perhaps TRBD1 as D (6 bases). Germline V gene data show CDR1 as SGHTA and CDR2 as FQGNSA. This CDR3 spans 17 amino acids. V gave up 5 bases and J gave up 0 bases, with 16 bases separating them. The chain's CDR3 is CASSEGQLFATNEKLFF. The CDR3 nucleotides read TGTGCCAGCAGCGAAGGACAGCTCTTTGCAACTAATGAAAAACTGTTTTTT.

The chain links TRBV7-2 to TRBJ2-3; 8 nucleotides line up with TRBD1. Germline CDR1 and CDR2: SGHTA and FQGNSA. This CDR3 comprises 17 residues. V dropped 4 bases and J dropped 2; count of bases not matched to a gene: 11. CDR3 bases: TGTGCCAGCAGCTCGGGACAGGAGCTCGGGGCCACAGATACGCAGTATTTT. Translating gives CASSSGQELGATDTQYF. The complete variable domain, with remaining parts taken from reference TRBV7-2 and TRBJ2-3, reads GAGVSQSPSNKVTEKGKDVELRCDPISGHTALYWYRQSLGQGLEFLIYFQGNSAPDKSGLPSDRFSAERTGGSVSTLTIQRTQQEDSAVYLCASSSGQELGATDTQYFGPGTRLTVL.

J is TRBJ1-6 and V is TRBV9; no clear D gene. Germline V lookup: CDR1 SGDLS, CDR2 YYNGEE. Trimming shortened V by 4 bases and J by 8 bases, and 22 bases separated the two germline ends. This CDR3 region has 17 residues. This CDR3 is CASSPRGDWAAHSPLHF. CDR3 DNA sequence: TGTGCCAGCAGCCCTCGGGGAGACTGGGCAGCCCATTCACCCCTCCACTTT.

This clone came up a few times. The chain links TRBV5-5 to TRBJ2-3; D gene ambiguous. Trimming shortened V by 0 bases and J by 0 bases, and 8 bases separated the two germline ends. CDR3 size: 15 residues. In germline, CDR1 is SGHKS, CDR2 YYEKEE (reference sequence). For the CDR3, the DNA is TGTGCCAGCAGCTTGGAACCAGTCAGCACAGATACGCAGTATTTT. It specifies CASSLEPVSTDTQYF.